This entry concerns a single T cell receptor beta chain. Its antigen is not identified. This table comes from immunoSEQ multiplex PCR, and its TCRdb copy is limited to in-frame clones, with some not included. The table lists around 140,000 clones, around 90% of them singletons. The data derive from a study of T cell responses to AZD1222 COVID-19 vaccine. Study-wide findings and caveats: The span of vaccine-associated CD4 TCRs extended across spike, with dominance at 160-218 and 743-854.

There are 13 residues in the CDR3. Between the trimmed V and J ends, which lost 3 bases and 4 bases, there was a span of 10 bases. The V gene's germline CDR1 is SQVTM and CDR2 ANQGSEA. This receptor was taken from an adult who received the MenACWY meningococcal vaccine as a control. The rearrangement uses TRBV29-1 and TRBJ1-5, with D uncertain. The sample consisted of peripheral blood, taken 28 days after the second dose of the MenACWY control vaccine. CDR3 bases: TGCAGCGTTGAGTACATGCCAAATCAGCCCCAGCATTTT. Its protein product is CSVEYMPNQPQHF. Based on the CDR3 plus reference TRBV29-1 and TRBJ1-5, the full variable domain is SAVISQKPSRDICQRGTSLTIQCQVDSQVTMMFWYRQQPGQSLTLIATANQGSEATYESGFVIDKFPISRPNLTFSTLTVSNMSPEDSSIYLCSVEYMPNQPQHFGDGTRLSIL.